The T cell receptor (beta chain) described here comes from a study of response to subunit inactivated influenza vaccine. Study results and limitations: The study's authors posited that every seasonal influenza vaccination enlists few new T cells.

TCRdb reprocessed the RT-PCR reads with MiXCR, giving one entry per CDR3 protein. Of over 450,000 distinct CDR3 sequences in the sample, roughly 13% are singletons; the top ten hold roughly 13%. With V trimmed by 3 bases and J by 5 bases, 14 bases remained unmatched. This CDR3 contains 18 residues. In germline, CDR1 is SGHAT, CDR2 FQDESV (reference sequence). As for this clonotype: Its antigen is still unknown.

This specimen consisted of PBMCs from blood, obtained 35 to 45 days after vaccination. The sequence came from a man aged 50-59 years who received an inactivated influenza vaccine. V is TRBV11-1 and J is TRBJ2-7; 12 positions agree with TRBD1. The CDR3 DNA follows: TGTGCCAGCAGCTTTAAAGCTATCAGGGACAGGGGGCACGACGAGCAGTACTTC. It translates to CASSFKAIRDRGHDEQYF.